These 4 T cell receptor beta chains were sequenced from one sample in a study of shared clonotypes between healthy human individuals (TCRdb year 2020). Library construction relied on the immunoSEQ multiplex PCR assay. The table was pulled from immuneACCESS by TCRdb, which kept in-frame rearrangements only. Such tables lose some clones; where checked, under half of the loss comes from unresolved V genes, and the rest has no known cause. The sample profile shows some 530,000 clones; 65% to 85% of them were found once. 12% of the sample rests with the top ten. Material: PBMCs. The receptor set was obtained from a woman in her thirties or forties in good health. Some clones in this sample may be carry-over from other donors' samples.

The chain carries TRBV9 and TRBJ2-3; the D is unclear. Trimming left V 4 bases short and J 0 bases short, with 15 bases between. Germline V gives CDR1 SGDLS, CDR2 YYNGEE. This CDR3 is built from 16 residues. The CDR3 is CASSSSRRLSTDTQYF. CDR3 DNA: TGTGCCAGCAGCTCCTCTCGACGTCTTAGCACAGATACGCAGTATTTT.

The chain couples TRBV6-1 to TRBJ1-5; TRBD1 matches 11 bases. Germline V gene lookup returns CDR1 MNHNS and CDR2 SASEGT. The CDR3 loop spans 15 amino acids. Trimming cost V 9 bases and J 11 bases; bases outside gene matches: 15. The CDR3 DNA follows: TGTGCCAGTCTGGGGGACAGGGGGGTTTCAGGGGCCCAGCATTTT. Protein: CASLGDRGVSGAQHF.

Details on this clone: Given a far larger clone just one base away, this is likely a sequencing read error. This chain joins TRBV11-2 and TRBJ2-7; 8 nucleotides line up with TRBD2. In germline, CDR1 is SGHAT, CDR2 FQNNGV. The ends lost 5 bases at V and 0 bases at J; junction bases unmatched: 3. The CDR3 has 14 amino acids. The CDR3, as DNA: TGTGCCAGCAGCCGGACTAGCAGCTCCTACGAGCAGTACTTC. It yields the protein CASSRTSSSYEQYF.

V is TRBV5-4 and J is TRBJ1-1; D is perhaps TRBD1 (5 bases). Germline V lookup: CDR1 SGHNT, CDR2 YYREEE (reference sequence). The CDR3 has 13 residues. Trimming took off 4 bases at V and 14 bases at J, with 21 bases between the two ends. CDR3: CASSPNLQGPPFF. The CDR3 coding sequence is TGTGCCAGCAGCCCGAACCTGCAGGGACCCCCCTTCTTT.